This TCR beta chain appears in the sequencing data of a study of blood T cells in healthy people across ages (dated by TCRdb to the mid-2010s). Study-wide context: In model experiments, template switching captured about one uniquely barcoded TCR beta cDNA molecule for every two T cells. The study measured age-related changes in TCR beta repertoire diversity using deep sequencing normalized with unique cDNA molecular identifiers. The donors were divided into four age groups: young (average about 16 years), middle-aged (roughly 42), aged (roughly 60) and long-lived (approximately 74). To avoid experimental bias, donors of different ages were distributed randomly across sequencing lanes. Two additional independent replicas of 1 million unique cDNA reads from the same blood draw were analyzed for two donors (one aged 18 to 30 and one aged 80 or older).

Libraries were constructed by 5' RACE. Instrument used: Illumina HiSeq 2500. The second PCR ran for about 6 to 12 cycles and used a J-beta primer mix along with a sample-barcoded 5' primer. Each TCR beta cDNA molecule received a unique molecular identifier from a template-switch 5' adaptor carrying 12 random nucleotides. At least 3 million CDR3-containing paired-end reads were obtained from each sample. The Mint cDNA synthesis kit, primed by a TRBC-specific oligonucleotide, was used to synthesize first-strand cDNA from all RNA. After uracil-DNA glycosylase treatment, a first 18-cycle PCR used universal primers M1SS and BC2_uni_R on all cDNA. Per the source publication's procedure: Each sample was normalized by randomly selecting 1 million high-quality reads, each carrying a distinct molecular identifier. Instead of being binned into consensus sequences, reads that shared molecular identifiers were thrown out. CDR3 identification, clonotype clustering and error correction used MiTCR with a Q25 quality threshold and the strictest error-elimination algorithm. Lower-bound total TCR beta diversity was estimated with a nonparametric unseen species model using Euler transformation. TCRdb reprocessed the public reads (quality trimming at Q25 with fastp, clone calling with MiXCR) and kept in-frame beta chains. Each CDR3 protein appears once, grouped with its most common genes and DNA. The V and J calls and clone size come from TCRdb's table, not from the authors' own analysis. This sample comprises about 650,000 distinct CDR3 sequences, about 50% of them detected only once. Roughly 14% of the sample goes to the ten largest clones.

Including cysteine and phenylalanine, the CDR3 has 14 amino acids. Only CDR3 DNA is held: 42 bases, read in frame from base 1. The germline V gene encodes CDR1 DFQATT and CDR2 SNEGSKA (reference sequence). For this chain, trimming is 6 bases at the V end and 4 bases at the J end, and the number of junction bases without a gene match is 7. Findings and caveats that apply to the study as a whole: Estimates of total diversity based on one million sequenced T cells were regarded as lower bounds and as underestimates. Since profiling was done on bulk unsorted PBMCs, naive and antigen-experienced compartments could not be conclusively compared. Because the CMV infection status of the donors was unknown, age-related changes in expanded clonotypes may potentially have been confounded. Observed TCR beta diversity correlated strongly with the percentage of naive T cells measured by flow cytometry. Compared with the aged group, more naive CD4+ T cells, fewer expanded clones and increased TCR diversity were shown by the long-lived group, suggesting age selection. As age increased, observed TCR beta diversity per million T cells dropped in a roughly linear way, and a significant reduction was already evident by age 40.

Details on this clonotype: The antigen this receptor binds is unknown. Per-base quality was not reported, and no clone a single base away is much larger than it.

Systemically healthy Caucasian individuals from Russia, 39 in total and aged about 6 to 100 years, were included as donors. Each donor gave approximately 10 milliliters of peripheral blood, collected into EDTA-treated Vacutainer tubes. Ficoll-Paque density-gradient centrifugation was used to isolate PBMCs, with at least 7 million obtained per sample. Total RNA was extracted from PBMCs with Trizol reagent, with at least 5 micrograms obtained per sample. For every donor, an aliquot of PBMCs went through flow cytometry to measure the percentages of naive CD45RAhigh/CD27high T cells. The sequence links TRBV20-1 to TRBJ2-7, and 12 junctional nucleotides match TRBD2. Sequenced sample: blood. The sequence was collected from a woman older than 75 in good health. The bases are TGCAGTGCGAGGACTAGCGGGAAGTCTTACGAGCAGTACTTC. It codes for CSARTSGKSYEQYF.